The clone carrying this T cell receptor beta chain was seen more than once but under ten times. What it recognizes is unknown. The time point: week 35, safety follow-up. Each vaccine dose was 300 ug of mutant IDH1 20-mer peptide, with topical imiquimod. V was pared by 4 bases and J by 4 bases, with 9 bases of the junction left unmatched. Germline V gives CDR1 GTSNPN, CDR2 SVGIG (reference sequence). This CDR3 is 15 amino acids long. The table came from immunoSEQ multiplex PCR; TCRdb's copy has only in-frame clones and leaves some out. The table lists about 32,000 clones, roughly 86% of them singletons, with approximately 15% in the top ten. These data belong to a study of a mutant IDH1 vaccine in newly diagnosed glioma. Study-wide context: Vaccines were first given 4-6 weeks after radiotherapy alone, or with temozolomide cycles. Antecedent treatment encompassed radiotherapy, temozolomide, or their combination; the majority received both. Treated patients comprised 62.5% males and about 40% females, mean age about 38 years.

The study, taken as a whole, reports: The authors found pseudoprogression apparently unrelated to changes in top peripheral T cell clonotypes.

This TCR came from a man aged 25 to 40 with glioma. The chain has TRBV30 and TRBJ2-2; 7 bases map to TRBD2. The sequences come from PBMCs, collected from a glioma patient whose treatment included an IDH1 peptide vaccine. The DNA for the CDR3 is TGTGCCTGGAAAAAGGAGGCGGGAGTCACCGGGGAGCTGTTTTTT. Protein: CAWKKEAGVTGELFF.